This passage covers 22 T cell receptor beta chains from one sample sequenced in a study of cytomegalovirus exposure and HLA in healthy donors. With 60 Vbeta and 13 Jbeta primers, the PCR was carried out. TCRdb keeps only in-frame clones here, not all; method: immunoSEQ multiplex PCR. The sample includes about 160,000 clones, more than 75% seen only once; the top ten take 3.5% to 4.5%. Source material: PBMCs. These receptors all stem from a human donor in good health.

The chain is built from TRBV19 and TRBJ1-2; D not certain. Germline V gives CDR1 LNHDA, CDR2 SQIVND (reference sequence). Trimming removed 5 bases from V and 1 base from J, with 14 bases in between. The CDR3 has 15 amino acids. CDR3 protein: CASSSGSSGNYGYTF. The CDR3 coding sequence is TGTGCCAGTAGTTCCGGGAGCAGCGGTAACTATGGCTACACCTTC. The full variable domain, in which reference TRBV19 and TRBJ1-2 provide the parts outside the CDR3, is DGGITQSPKYLFRKEGQNVTLSCEQNLNHDAMYWYRQDPGQGLRLIYYSQIVNDFQKGDIAEGYSVSREKKESFPLTVTSAQKNPTAFYLCASSSGSSGNYGYTFGSGTRLTVV.

The rearrangement uses TRBV7-8 and TRBJ2-2, with 7 bases lining up with TRBD1. V lost 5 bases to trimming and J lost 4 bases; unmatched junction nucleotides: 10. The V gene's germline CDR1 is SGHVS and CDR2 FQNEAQ. This CDR3 comprises 16 residues. CDR3 bases: TGTGCCAGCAGCCCGTTACAGGGGCCTGGCACCGGGGAGCTGTTTTTT. The encoded protein is CASSPLQGPGTGELFF. The variable domain in full, completed from reference TRBV7-8 and TRBJ2-2, reads GAGVSQSPRYKVAKRGQDVALRCDPISGHVSLFWYQQALGQGPEFLTYFQNEAQLDKSGLPSDRFFAERPEGSVSTLKIQRTQQEDSAVYLCASSPLQGPGTGELFFGEGSRLTVL.

The gene calls are TRBV6-5 and TRBJ2-7, with D tentatively TRBD1 (5 bases). CDR3 length: 12 amino acids. Trimming removed 7 bases at V and 3 bases at J, with 10 bases between. The V gene's germline CDR1 is MNHEY and CDR2 SVGAGI. The CDR3 DNA is TGTGCCAGCAAAGCCAGGGACTACGAGCAGTACTTC. This sequence encodes CASKARDYEQYF.

The chain is built from TRBV18 and TRBJ2-5; tentatively, D is TRBD1 (5 bases). The length of the CDR3 is 12 residues. V shed 2 bases and J shed 4 bases, with 5 bases lying between them. Germline CDR1 and CDR2: KGHSH and LQKENI. DNA for the CDR3: TGTGCCAGCTCACCAGGGGCAGAGACCCAGTACTTC. It is translated as CASSPGAETQYF.

This clone was found a few times. The chain combines TRBV18 with TRBJ2-7, with D maybe TRBD2 (5 bases). Deletions cut 1 base from V and 0 bases from J, with 10 bases between. Germline assignment: CDR1 KGHSH and CDR2 LQKENI. The CDR3 is 15 residues long. This CDR3 reads CASSPLATISYEQYF. The CDR3 DNA sequence: TGTGCCAGCTCACCACTAGCGACCATCTCCTACGAGCAGTACTTC.

The chain links TRBV6-6 to TRBJ1-4; D gene unclear. Trimming stripped 0 bases from V and 6 bases from J, with 8 bases between. The CDR3 consists of 14 residues. Germline V gene data show CDR1 as MNHNY and CDR2 as SVGAGI (reference sequence). The CDR3 spells CASSYSRPDEKLFF. In nucleotides, the CDR3 is TGTGCCAGCAGTTACTCGCGGCCAGATGAAAAACTGTTTTTT.

The rearrangement uses TRBV11-2 and TRBJ2-7, with 8 bases that match TRBD2. The length of the CDR3 is 15 residues. The junction had 6 bases not matched to a gene; V was cut back by 1 base and J by 4 bases. Germline V CDR1 and CDR2: SGHAT, FQNNGV. Here the CDR3 reads CASSLVFSSGYEQYF. The DNA for the CDR3 is TGTGCCAGCAGCTTAGTATTTTCTAGCGGGTACGAGCAGTACTTC.

The rearrangement joins TRBV30 to TRBJ1-4; a possible D gene is TRBD1 (5 bases). Germline CDR1 is GTSNPN and CDR2 is SVGIG (reference sequence). The V end lost 0 bases, the J end lost 7 bases, and 12 bases lay between the germline ends. This CDR3 has 14 amino acids. The CDR3 here is CAWSVAGDVEKLFF. CDR3 in DNA: TGTGCCTGGAGTGTGGCGGGGGACGTTGAAAAACTGTTTTTT. The whole variable domain, filled in from reference TRBV30 and TRBJ1-4, reads SQTIHQWPATLVQPVGSPLSLECTVEGTSNPNLYWYRQAAGRGLQLLFYSVGIGQISSEVPQNLSASRPQDRQFILSSKKLLLSDSGFYLCAWSVAGDVEKLFFGSGTQLSVL.

This clone appeared a single time. V and J are TRBV7-9 and TRBJ1-5; 11 bases agree with TRBD1. The CDR3 sequence is 19 residues long. The junction had 8 bases not matched to a gene; V was cut back by 1 base and J by 0 bases. CDR1 is SEHNR, CDR2 FQNEAQ, per germline (reference sequence). DNA of the CDR3: TGTGCCAGCAGCTTAGGTACGGGACAGGGGGTTGGTAGCAATCAGCCCCAGCATTTT. Translated: CASSLGTGQGVGSNQPQHF.

The chain links TRBV21-1 to TRBJ1-5. TRBV21-1 is a pseudogene locus. The CDR3 extends over 18 amino acids. In DNA form, the CDR3 reads TGTGCCAGCAGCAAAGAGGAGGGCGCTCCCTCAGAGTTTCAGCCCCAGCATTTT. This gives the protein CASSKEEGAPSEFQPQHF.

This rearrangement joins TRBV5-4 to TRBJ1-2; tentatively, D is TRBD1 (6 bases). The length of the CDR3 is 15 residues. Trimming pared 2 bases from V and 4 bases from J, leaving 15 bases between. The germline CDR1 and CDR2 sequences are SGHNT and YYREEE (reference sequence). This CDR3 is CASSFYREITYGYTF. The CDR3 nucleotides are TGTGCCAGCAGCTTCTACAGGGAAATTACCTATGGCTACACCTTC.

This chain's CDR3 is CASSLAKGAYNVLTF. For the CDR3, the DNA is TGTGCCAGCAGCTTGGCCAAGGGGGCTTACAACGTCCTGACTTTC. The chain joins TRBV7-9 to TRBJ2-6; 7 nucleotides line up with TRBD1. V dropped 3 bases and J dropped 9; count of bases not matched to a gene: 8. The V gene's germline CDR1 is SEHNR and CDR2 FQNEAQ (reference sequence). The CDR3 sequence is 15 residues long.

The chain is built from TRBV27 and TRBJ2-5; D perhaps matches TRBD2 (5 bases). V was trimmed by 5 bases and J by 1 base, leaving 14 bases between them. Germline lookup yields CDR1 MNHEY and CDR2 SMNVEV (reference sequence). This CDR3 has 15 amino acids. The CDR3 sequence is CASSPPGVIQETQYF. CDR3 bases: TGTGCCAGCAGTCCACCCGGGGTGATCCAAGAGACCCAGTACTTC.

This sequence joins TRBV28 and TRBJ2-1; the match to TRBD1 covers 8 bases. The CDR3 runs to 15 residues. V trimming: 5 bases; J trimming: 6 bases; junction bases outside the gene matches: 9. CDR1 and CDR2 from the germline V gene are MDHEN and SYDVKM. As DNA, the CDR3 is TGTGCCAGCAGTCCAAGACAGGGGCCCTCCAATGAGCAGTTCTTC. This translates into CASSPRQGPSNEQFF.

V is TRBV30 and J is TRBJ1-2; D is undetermined. The V end lost 0 bases, the J end lost 4 bases, and 9 bases lay between the germline ends. This CDR3 has 13 residues. Germline V gene data show CDR1 as GTSNPN and CDR2 as SVGIG (reference sequence). CDR3 coding DNA: TGTGCCTGGAGTGTGGGCACTTCCTATGGCTACACCTTC. This encodes CAWSVGTSYGYTF.

This chain joins TRBV7-6 and TRBJ2-7; 16 positions agree with TRBD2. This CDR3 spans 20 amino acids. Germline V gene sequence: CDR1 SGHVS, CDR2 FNYEAQ. Trimming at V came to 1 base and at J to 5 bases, leaving 14 bases not matched to a gene. CDR3 in DNA: TGTGCCAGCAGCTTAGTTGTAGGGACTAGCGGGAGGGGTTTTCCTAACGAGCAGTACTTC. This translates into CASSLVVGTSGRGFPNEQYF.

Here the CDR3 DNA reads TGTGCCACGTGGACCGACAGGGGCGAGCAGTACTTC. Its protein is CATWTDRGEQYF. The J gene is TRBJ2-7, the V gene TRBV28; 8 bases fit TRBD1. Germline values: CDR1 MDHEN, CDR2 SYDVKM. This CDR3 has 12 amino acids. Trimming took 10 bases from V and 6 from J; bases not matched to a gene: 8.

This chain connects TRBV6-6 to TRBJ2-3, with 9 positions matching TRBD2. With 8 bases clipped from V and 0 bases from J, the junction kept 6 bases outside the gene matches. The CDR3 has 15 amino acids. Germline lookup yields CDR1 MNHNY and CDR2 SVGAGI (reference sequence). The CDR3 sequence: CASGRSGGSTDTQYF. In DNA form, the CDR3 reads TGTGCCAGCGGCCGTAGCGGGGGAAGCACAGATACGCAGTATTTT.

The chain carries TRBV4-1 and TRBJ1-1; D is possibly TRBD1 (5 bases). The germline gives CDR1 MGHRA, CDR2 YSYEKL. Trimming shortened V by 1 base and J by 0 bases, and 12 bases separated the two germline ends. CDR3 length: 16 amino acids. The CDR3 bases are TGCGCCAGCAGCCAAGCGGGGGGAAAATTGAACACTGAAGCTTTCTTT. It is translated as CASSQAGGKLNTEAFF.

This rearrangement joins TRBV6-1 to TRBJ1-6, with 7 bases fitting TRBD1. The CDR3 extends over 15 amino acids. Trimming cost V 9 bases and J 7 bases; bases outside gene matches: 12. CDR1 and CDR2 from the germline V gene are MNHNS and SASEGT. As DNA, the CDR3 is TGTGCCAGTAGACAGGGCCGGACGGAAAATTCACCCCTCCACTTT. Amino acids: CASRQGRTENSPLHF.

The V call is TRBV7-9, the J call TRBJ1-2, with 7 nucleotides matching TRBD1. The length of the CDR3 is 15 residues. The germline CDR1 and CDR2 sequences are SEHNR and FQNEAQ (reference sequence). V dropped 5 bases and J dropped 2; count of bases not matched to a gene: 8. This chain's CDR3 is CASSEKPTGNYGYTF. As DNA, the CDR3 is TGTGCCAGCAGCGAAAAGCCGACAGGGAACTATGGCTACACCTTC.

The rearrangement links TRBV5-1 to TRBJ1-1; 7 bases match TRBD1. Per the germline V gene, CDR1 is SGHRS and CDR2 is YFSETQ. The length of the CDR3 is 14 residues. V lost 2 bases and J lost 7; bases outside the gene matches: 8. CDR3 amino acids: CASSLIQGKDEAFF. CDR3 sequence (DNA): TGCGCCAGCAGCTTAATACAGGGGAAGGATGAAGCTTTCTTT.